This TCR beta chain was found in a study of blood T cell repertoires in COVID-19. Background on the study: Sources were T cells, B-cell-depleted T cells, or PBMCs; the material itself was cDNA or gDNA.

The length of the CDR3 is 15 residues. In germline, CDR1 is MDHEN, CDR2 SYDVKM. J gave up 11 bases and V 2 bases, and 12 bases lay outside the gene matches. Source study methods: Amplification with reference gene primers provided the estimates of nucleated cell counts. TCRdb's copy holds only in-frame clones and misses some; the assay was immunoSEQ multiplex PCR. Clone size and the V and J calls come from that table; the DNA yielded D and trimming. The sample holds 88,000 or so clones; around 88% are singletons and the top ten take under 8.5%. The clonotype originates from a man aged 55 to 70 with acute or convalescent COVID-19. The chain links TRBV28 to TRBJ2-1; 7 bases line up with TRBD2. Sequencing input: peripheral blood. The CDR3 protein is CASSLSKKAGAKQFF. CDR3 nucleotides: TGTGCCAGCAGTTTAAGTAAGAAGGCGGGAGCGAAGCAGTTCTTC.